The TCR beta chain described here comes from a study of T cell clusters in autoimmune cytopenias. In terms of frequency, this clonotype is medium-sized. What it recognizes is unknown. Each sample's input was around 250 ng genomic DNA, 30,000 to 45,000 genome equivalents. Multiplex touch-down PCR amplified TRB using TRB-A and TRB-B pools in one tube. TCRdb re-called the multiplex PCR reads, yielding one record per CDR3 amino acid sequence without DNA. This sample's clone table lists 5,800 or so distinct CDR3 sequences. Looked up from germline, CDR1 is ENHRY and CDR2 is SYGVKD. The CDR3 loop spans 18 amino acids. Findings of the study overall: TRB repertoire shifts in secondary cytopenia and chronic lymphocytic leukemia mostly reflected lymphoma, not autoimmunity. The T cell clusters came from computational analysis alone and lack functional validation. Clustering suggested that physiological T cell clusters were missing in primary autoimmune cytopenia patients. A dominant lymphoma-associated repertoire apparently masked the cluster-lack signature in secondary cytopenia versus chronic lymphocytic leukemia.

The TCR originated in a human donor with an autoimmune cytopenia or autoimmune hepatitis (not recorded which). This chain joins TRBV10-3 and TRBJ2-1; TCRdb lists TRBD1, though no DNA is available to test this call. What was sequenced was peripheral blood. CDR3: CAISESKVGGKSYNEQFF.